This T cell receptor beta chain is from a study of blood T cell repertoires in COVID-19. This CDR3 spans 15 amino acids. The data were produced by immunoSEQ multiplex PCR, yet TCRdb's version contains in-frame clones alone and is incomplete. The sample has roughly 120,000 clones, more than 90% seen once. The receptor comes from a middle-aged man with active COVID-19. The chain is built from TRBV21-1 and TRBJ2-7; no DNA check was done on the table's D call, TRBD1. TRBV21-1 is assigned pseudogene status. Sequencing was carried out using peripheral blood. The CDR3 sequence is CASTNPGQGDHEQYV. CDR3 bases: TGTGCCAGCACCAACCCGGGACAGGGGGACCACGAGCAGTACGTC.